Reported below is one T cell receptor (beta chain). Its antigen remains unknown. V lost 5 bases, J lost 4 bases, and 4 bases stayed unmatched. CDR3 length: 13 amino acids. From germline, CDR1 is SNHLY and CDR2 FYNNEI. This sample was included in a study of CD4 T cells in relation to SARS-CoV-2 and coronaviruses. General study results and limits: No crossreactivity against non-spike viral proteins was tested here. SARS-CoV-2-driven expansion was significantly weaker in crossreactive than monoreactive clones.

CD4+ T cells from unexposed donors were obtained before the COVID-19 pandemic (2011-2018). CD4 enrichment then naive enrichment separated naive from memory CD4+ cells. Naive and memory CD4+ T cell DNA was deep-sequenced without culture. Clones were sequenced by immunoSEQ multiplex PCR, and TCRdb holds only the in-frame ones, with some missing. The sample has approximately 70,000 clones; over 85% are singletons. The clonotype was recovered from a human donor in good health. The sequenced material came from naive CD4+ T cells from PBMCs. Indicated subset: naive CD4+ T cells isolated by negative enrichment. The chain links TRBV2 to TRBJ2-5, with TRBD1 matching 7 bases. The CDR3 sequence is CASSLTGRETQYF. CDR3 nucleotide sequence: TGTGCCAGCAGTTTGACAGGGAGAGAGACCCAGTACTTC.